Each of the 2 T cell receptor beta chains below was sequenced from the same sample in a study of blood T cells in healthy people across ages. Combining a sample-barcoded 5' primer with a J-beta primer mix, a second PCR ran for about 6 to 12 cycles. TCRdb fed the 5' RACE reads into MiXCR, producing one record per CDR3 protein. The sample has 1.5 million to 2 million distinct CDR3 sequences; about two fifths are singletons. The specimen sequenced was blood. The receptors shown here come from a human donor in good health.

The V and J genes are TRBV29-1 and TRBJ1-2; TRBD1 agrees at 7 bases. In germline, CDR1 is SQVTM, CDR2 ANQGSEA. Losses at the gene ends were 5 bases for V and 11 bases for J; bases not matched to a gene: 5. This CDR3 is built from 10 residues. CDR3 in amino acids: CSVLMGQYTF. The CDR3 DNA follows: TGCAGCGTTTTGATGGGACAGTACACCTTC. Full variable domain (remainder filled in from reference TRBV29-1 and TRBJ1-2): SAVISQKPSRDICQRGTSLTIQCQVDSQVTMMFWYRQQPGQSLTLIATANQGSEATYESGFVIDKFPISRPNLTFSTLTVSNMSPEDSSIYLCSVLMGQYTFGSGTRLTVV.

V usage is TRBV7-2 and J usage is TRBJ1-5, with a tentative D call TRBD1 (5 bases). The germline V gene has CDR1 SGHTA and CDR2 FQGNSA. CDR3 size: 15 residues. The germline V and J ends were trimmed by 4 bases and 3 bases, with 13 bases remaining between them. CDR3 amino acids: CASSSAQGLNQPQHF. DNA of the CDR3: TGTGCCAGCAGCTCCGCGCAGGGCCTCAATCAGCCCCAGCATTTT.